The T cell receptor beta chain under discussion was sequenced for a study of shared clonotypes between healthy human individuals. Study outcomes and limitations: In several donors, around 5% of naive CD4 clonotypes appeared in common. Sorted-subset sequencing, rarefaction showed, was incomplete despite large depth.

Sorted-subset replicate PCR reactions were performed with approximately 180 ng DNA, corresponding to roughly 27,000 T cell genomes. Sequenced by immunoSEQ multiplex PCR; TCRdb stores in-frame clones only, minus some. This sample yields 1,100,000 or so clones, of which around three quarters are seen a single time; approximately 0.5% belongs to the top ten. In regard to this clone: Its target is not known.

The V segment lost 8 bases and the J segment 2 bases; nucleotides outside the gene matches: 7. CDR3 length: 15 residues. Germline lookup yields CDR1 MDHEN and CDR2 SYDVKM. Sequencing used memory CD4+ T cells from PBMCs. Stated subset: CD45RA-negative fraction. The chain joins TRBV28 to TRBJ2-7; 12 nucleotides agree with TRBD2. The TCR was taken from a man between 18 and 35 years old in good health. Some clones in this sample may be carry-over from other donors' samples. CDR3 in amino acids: CASANRLAGAYEQYF. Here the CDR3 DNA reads TGTGCCAGCGCGAACCGACTAGCGGGAGCCTACGAGCAGTACTTC.